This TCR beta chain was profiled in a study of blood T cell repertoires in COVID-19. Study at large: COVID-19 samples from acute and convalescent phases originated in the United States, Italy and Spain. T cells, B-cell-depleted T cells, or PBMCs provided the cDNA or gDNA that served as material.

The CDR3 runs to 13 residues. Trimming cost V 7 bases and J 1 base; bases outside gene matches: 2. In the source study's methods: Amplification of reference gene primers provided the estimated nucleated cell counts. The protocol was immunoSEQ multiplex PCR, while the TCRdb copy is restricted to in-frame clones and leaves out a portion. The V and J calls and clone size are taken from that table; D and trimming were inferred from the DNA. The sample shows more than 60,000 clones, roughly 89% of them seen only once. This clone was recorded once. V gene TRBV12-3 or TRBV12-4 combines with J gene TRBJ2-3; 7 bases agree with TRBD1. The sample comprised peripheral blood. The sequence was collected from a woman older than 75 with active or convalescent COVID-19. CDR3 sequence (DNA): TGTGCCAGCACCGGACAGGGCACAGATACGCAGTATTTT. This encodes CASTGQGTDTQYF.